This entry describes one T cell receptor (beta chain). What it binds is not known. CD4+CD25+CD127- Tregs, CD4+CD25- non-Tregs, CD4 and CD8 cells were sorted. This sample was taken from a study of Tregs in tolerant kidney transplant recipients. The CDR3 is made up of 16 amino acids. Germline V gene lookup returns CDR1 MNHEY and CDR2 SVGAGI. Losses at the gene ends were 2 bases for V and 3 bases for J; bases not matched to a gene: 9. Study results and limitations: No direct test of biological reproducibility was done here. Tregs expanded with activated donor B cells seemed most donor-specific. Validation in larger populations is needed because few patients were studied.

Generated by immunoSEQ multiplex PCR, the TCRdb table keeps only in-frame clones and is missing some. The sample has about 240,000 clones, more than 65% seen once; the top ten hold around 0.64%. The origin of this receptor is a human donor in good health. The sample consisted of CD4+ T cells from blood. V is TRBV6-5 and J is TRBJ2-5, with TRBD1 matching over 7 bases. The CDR3 nucleotides read TGTGCCAGCAGTTACCCCCCCGGGACAGATAAAGAGACCCAGTACTTC. Encoded protein: CASSYPPGTDKETQYF.